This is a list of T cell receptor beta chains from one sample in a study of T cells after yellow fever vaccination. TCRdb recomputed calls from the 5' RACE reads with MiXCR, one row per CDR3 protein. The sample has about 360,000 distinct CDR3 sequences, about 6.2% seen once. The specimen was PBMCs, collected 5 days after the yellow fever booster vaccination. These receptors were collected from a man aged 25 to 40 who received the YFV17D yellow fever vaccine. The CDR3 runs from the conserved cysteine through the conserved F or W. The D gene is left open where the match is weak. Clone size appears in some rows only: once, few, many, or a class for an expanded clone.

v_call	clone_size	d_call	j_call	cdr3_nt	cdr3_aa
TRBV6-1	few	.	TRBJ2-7	TGTGCCACCGGAGCGGCCCCCTCCTACGAGCAGTACTTC	CATGAAPSYEQYF
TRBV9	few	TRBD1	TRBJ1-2	TGTGCCAGCAGAAAGTCCGGGACAGCCTATGGCTACACCTTC	CASRKSGTAYGYTF
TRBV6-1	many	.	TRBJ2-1	TGTGCCAGCAGACAAAGCTCCTACAATGAGCAGTTCTTC	CASRQSSYNEQFF
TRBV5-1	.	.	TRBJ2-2	TGCGCCAGCAGCTTGCTCCCGGGGTTACGCACCGGGGAGCTGTTTTTT	CASSLLPGLRTGELFF
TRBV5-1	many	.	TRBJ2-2	TGCGCCAGCCACAAACTACCGGGACAAACGACCGGGGAGCTGTTTTTT	CASHKLPGQTTGELFF
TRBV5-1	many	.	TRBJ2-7	TGCGCCAGCTCAGCTTCTAACGAGCAGTACTTC	CASSASNEQYF
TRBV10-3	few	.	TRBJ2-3	TGTGCCATCAGTGAGTCGGGGCCTACGACAGATACGCAGTATTTT	CAISESGPTTDTQYF
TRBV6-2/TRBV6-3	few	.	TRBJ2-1	TGTGCCAGCGGCGCCTTGCCCTACAATGAGCAGTTCTTC	CASGALPYNEQFF
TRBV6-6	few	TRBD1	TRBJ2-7	TGTGCCAGCCAACCGGGACAGGGCTACGAGCAGTACTTC	CASQPGQGYEQYF
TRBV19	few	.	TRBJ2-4	TGTGCCAGTAGTGGACCCCGGGACATGAAAAACATTCAGTACTTC	CASSGPRDMKNIQYF
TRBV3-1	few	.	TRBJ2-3	TGTGCCAGCAGCCAAGGAGGCTATATTTGGGATACGCAGTATTTT	CASSQGGYIWDTQYF
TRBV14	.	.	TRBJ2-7	TGTGCCAGCAGCCAAGCGCCGGGCTCGCAGTACTTC	CASSQAPGSQYF
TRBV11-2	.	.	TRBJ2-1	TGTGCCAGCAGCTACCCCGGGGATAGCACTGAGCAGTTCTTC	CASSYPGDSTEQFF
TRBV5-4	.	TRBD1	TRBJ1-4	TGTGCCAGCAGCTGGAGGACAGGGAGAGCAACTAATGAAAAACTGTTTTTT	CASSWRTGRATNEKLFF
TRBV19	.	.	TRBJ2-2	TGTGCCAGTAGTATAGATCTTCTGGGGCGCACCGGGGAGCTGTTTTTT	CASSIDLLGRTGELFF
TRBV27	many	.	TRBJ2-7	TGTGCCAGCAGGCCACAGGGATGGAGTCTCTACGAGCAGTACTTC	CASRPQGWSLYEQYF
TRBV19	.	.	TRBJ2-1	TGTGCCAGTAAATCCGGGCCCTCAACCGAGCAGTTCTTC	CASKSGPSTEQFF
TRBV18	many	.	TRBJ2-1	TGTGCCAGCTCACCTGGGGAACAGCCTAGGGACTACAATGAGCAGTTCTTC	CASSPGEQPRDYNEQFF
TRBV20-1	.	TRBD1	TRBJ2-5	TGCAGTGCTAGAGAAAATAGGGGGCGCGTGGAGACCCAGTACTTC	CSARENRGRVETQYF
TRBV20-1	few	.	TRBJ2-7	TGCAGTGCTAACAACCCCCCAACAGGGAGCGAGCAGTACTTC	CSANNPPTGSEQYF
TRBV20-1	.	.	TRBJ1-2	TGCAGTGCTTGGGGCCACGCTCGGGGCTTCACCTTC	CSAWGHARGFTF
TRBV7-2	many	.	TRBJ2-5	TGTGCCAGCACCCCCGCGAGTGGGAGGGAGACCCAGTACTTC	CASTPASGRETQYF
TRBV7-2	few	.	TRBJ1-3	TGTGCCAGCAGCTCCCAGGGGACTAACTCTGGAAACACCATATATTTT	CASSSQGTNSGNTIYF
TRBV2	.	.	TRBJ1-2	TGTGCCAGCAGTCCTACGGAGGGCTATGGCTACACCTTC	CASSPTEGYGYTF
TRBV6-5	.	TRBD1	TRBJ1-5	TGTGCCAGCAGTGACTCCGGGACAGCACTTGGGCCCCAGCATTTT	CASSDSGTALGPQHF
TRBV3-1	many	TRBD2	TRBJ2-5	TGTGCCAGCAGCCGCTCCCTAGCGGGAGGGTATCAAGAGACCCAGTACTTC	CASSRSLAGGYQETQYF
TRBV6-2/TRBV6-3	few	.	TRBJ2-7	TGTGCCAGCAAGCGTCCAGCGAGCTCCTACGAGCAGTACTTC	CASKRPASSYEQYF
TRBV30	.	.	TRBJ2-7	TGTGCCTGGATCGAAGGAGGAGGGGCGTACTTC	CAWIEGGGAYF
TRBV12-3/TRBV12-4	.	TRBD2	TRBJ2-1	TGTGCCAGCACCGGGGGGGGTAATGAGCAGTTCTTC	CASTGGGNEQFF
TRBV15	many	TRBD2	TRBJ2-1	TGTGCCACCAGCAGAGTCGGACTAGACACAGAGCAGTTCTTC	CATSRVGLDTEQFF
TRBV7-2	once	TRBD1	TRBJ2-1	TGTGCCAGCAGCTCCTCCGGACAGGGGTTGAATGAGCAGTTCTTC	CASSSSGQGLNEQFF
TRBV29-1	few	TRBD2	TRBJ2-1	TGCAGCGCCCTGAGGTCTAGCGGGTTGTACAATGAGCAGTTCTTC	CSALRSSGLYNEQFF
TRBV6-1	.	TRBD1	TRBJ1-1	TGTGCCAGCAGTGGAGGACAGGGAGCTGAAGCTTTCTTT	CASSGGQGAEAFF
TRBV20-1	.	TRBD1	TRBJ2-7	TGCTGTGCTAGAGATCACAGGGGGCTTCTCATCTACGAGCAGTACTTC	CCARDHRGLLIYEQYF
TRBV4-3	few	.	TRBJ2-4	TGCGCCAGCAGCCAATCGGCAGGGACTTATACCAAAAACATTCAGTACTTC	CASSQSAGTYTKNIQYF
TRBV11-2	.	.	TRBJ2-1	TGTGCCAGCAGCTTAGATTGGAGGGATAAATATGACAATGAGCAGTTCTTC	CASSLDWRDKYDNEQFF
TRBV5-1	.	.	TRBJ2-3	TGCGCCAGCACCCTGCGGGGAGGAACAGATACGCAGTATTTT	CASTLRGGTDTQYF
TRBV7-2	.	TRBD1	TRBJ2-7	TGTGCCAGCACCAGAGGAACAGGGGGCTACGAGCAGTACTTC	CASTRGTGGYEQYF
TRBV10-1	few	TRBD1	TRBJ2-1	TGCGCCAGCAGTGAGTCAAGGGGGCCTGCCTACAATGAGCAGTTCTTC	CASSESRGPAYNEQFF
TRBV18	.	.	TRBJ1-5	TGTGCCAGCTCAAGGGGTCAGGGCCAGCCCCAGCATTTT	CASSRGQGQPQHF
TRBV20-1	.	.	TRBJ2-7	TGCAGTGCTAGCGAGTGGTCTCGCGAGCAGTACTTC	CSASEWSREQYF
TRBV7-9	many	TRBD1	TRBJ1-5	TGTGCCAGCAGCGGGGACAGGGAGGAGGGTCAGCCCCAGCATTTT	CASSGDREEGQPQHF
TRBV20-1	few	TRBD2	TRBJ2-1	TGCAGTGCTGCCGAAATGGGACTAGCAACTGAGCAGTTCTTC	CSAAEMGLATEQFF
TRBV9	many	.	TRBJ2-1	TGTGCCAGCAGCGTGACGCCCGGAACCAATGAGCAGTTCTTC	CASSVTPGTNEQFF
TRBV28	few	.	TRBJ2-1	TGTGCCAGCAGTTTATGGGACCCAGCCGACAATGAGCAGTTCTTC	CASSLWDPADNEQFF
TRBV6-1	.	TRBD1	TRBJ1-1	TGTGCCAGCAGTACCCAGGGGGGGACGAACACTGAAGCTTTCTTT	CASSTQGGTNTEAFF
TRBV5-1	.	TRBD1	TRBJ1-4	TGCGCCAGCAACACCGGGACAGGGGATGAAAAACTGTTTTTT	CASNTGTGDEKLFF
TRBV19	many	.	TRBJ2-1	TGTGCCAGTAGTAAAAATAAATACCGTGAGCAGTTCTTC	CASSKNKYREQFF
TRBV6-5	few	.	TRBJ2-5	TGTGCCAGCAGTTATCTGGACTTAGAGACCCAGTACTTC	CASSYLDLETQYF
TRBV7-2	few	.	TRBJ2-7	TGTGCCAGCAGACCGGGGGGACAGGTCTACGAGCAGTACTTC	CASRPGGQVYEQYF
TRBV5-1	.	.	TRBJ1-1	TGCGCCAGCAGCTTGGCTGATTGGAACACTGAAGCTTTCTTT	CASSLADWNTEAFF
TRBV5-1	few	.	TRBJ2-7	TGCGCCAGCAGCTTGGTCCCTTGGGACGAGCAGTACTTC	CASSLVPWDEQYF
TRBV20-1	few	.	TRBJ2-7	TGCAGTGCAAGGGACCGGACATCGGGCCTGTCCTACGAGCAGTACTTC	CSARDRTSGLSYEQYF
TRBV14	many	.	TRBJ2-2	TGTGCCAGCAGCCAAACCCTCCCCGACAGGGAGGCCGGGGAGCTGTTTTTT	CASSQTLPDREAGELFF
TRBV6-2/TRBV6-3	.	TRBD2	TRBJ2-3	TGTGCCAGCCGATTCGCGGGAGTTGGCACAGATACGCAGTATTTT	CASRFAGVGTDTQYF